What follows describes a single TCR beta chain. This clone came up a few times. Its antigen is currently not known. No base qualities exist here, and no much larger clone lies one base off it. The data stem from a study of PD-1 blockade in classical Hodgkin lymphoma (dated by TCRdb to the early 2020s). About the study as a whole: Nivolumab dosing was 3 mg/kg intravenously every 2 weeks, continuing until either disease progression or unacceptable toxicity. To define a peripheral blood immune signature of response to PD-1 blockade in classical Hodgkin lymphoma, the study combined TCR beta sequencing with CyTOF. Overall results and qualifications from the work: By C4D1, a significant rise was seen in CD4+ TCR diversity but not in CD8+ TCR diversity (p=0.0027 vs p=0.16), and the rise was most apparent among complete responders (p=0.02). Lower diversity was observed in patients in whom nivolumab was started less than 1 year after ASCT, and these patients were excluded from later analyses so that confounding by immune reconstitution would be avoided. Trial patients with a complete response had baseline diversity similar to that of newly diagnosed patients, while partial responders and progressors had significantly lower diversity. Only a single clinical trial cohort was studied, and what caused the repertoire differences, possibly disease activity or prior therapy, remained undefined. Baseline TCR diversity was reported to be lower in newly diagnosed patients than in healthy donors and to be lower still in relapsed/refractory patients.

What this sample's time point label stands for: cycle 1 day 1 (C1D1), immediately before nivolumab initiation. All trial patients had relapsed after autologous stem cell transplantation, with cohorts A, B and C differing in prior brentuximab vedotin exposure. A Miltenyi CD4+ T cell isolation kit was used for magnetic negative selection to purify CD4+ T cells from thawed PBMCs. The trial cohort was composed of over 50 patients with relapsed/refractory classical Hodgkin lymphoma, for whom complete response, partial response or progressive disease was recorded as best overall response. Single-agent nivolumab was administered to trial patients in the multi-cohort phase II CheckMate 205 trial. An independent review committee assessed best overall response by applying the 2007 International Working Group response criteria. PBMCs from the trial were collected at three points: immediately before nivolumab initiation (C1D1), and during therapy at cycle 2 day 1 and cycle 4 day 1. Peripheral blood was collected in 8 mL Vacutainer Cell Preparation Tubes, from which PBMCs were isolated by centrifugation and then cryopreserved. Purified CD4+ and CD8+ fractions were prepared only for cases with an additional available PBMC sample. Magnetically labelled cells were removed on LS columns in a quadroMACS separator, and the flow-through was collected as the purified fraction.

CDR1 LNHDA and CDR2 SQIVND are derived from the germline V gene (reference sequence). The CDR3 numbers 12 residues from cysteine through phenylalanine. The kept DNA is CDR3 alone, 36 bases in frame from the first base. V was cut back by 6 bases and J by 5 bases, leaving a gap of 10 bases between them. The Qiagen DNeasy kit was used to extract genomic DNA from unsorted PBMCs and from the negatively selected CD4+ and CD8+ fractions. TCR beta CDR3 regions were subjected to amplification by immunoSEQ multiplex PCR with primers that anneal to V and J segments. A synthetic immune receptor repertoire was used to minimize amplification bias, and remaining bias was computationally removed after sequencing. The original pipeline was this. Repertoire diversity was quantified as the Shannon entropy index using custom Python scripts. Unsorted, CD4+ and CD8+ repertoires were analyzed separately, except in combined analyses where CD4+ and CD8+ sequences were merged in silico. Clonal expansion was defined as at least a 2-fold frequency increase after treatment relative to C1D1, with a pseudocount of 0.5 for undetected baseline clones. Clones with 0 or 1 copy at C1D1 were defined as singleton clones, while clones with 2 or more copies were defined as non-singleton clones. Clones expanded in unsorted samples were labelled as CD4+, CD8+ or unknown by matching protein sequences in sorted samples from the same patient. Wilcoxon tests on paired samples were used to test changes in diversity from C1D1 to C4D1. TCRdb re-hosts the immuneACCESS table, in-frame sequences only. Its copies lack some clones; in the studies checked, an unresolved V gene accounts for under half of them, and the cause for the rest is not known. That table is the source of V, J and clone size, and D and trimming were worked out from the DNA. For this sample the table gives tens of thousands of clones, of which less than 90% were detected only once. Together, the top ten hold 2% to 3% of the sample.

The sequence was collected from a human donor with classical Hodgkin lymphoma. The receptor chain draws on TRBV19 and TRBJ1-2; a weak D assignment points to TRBD1 (5 bases agree). The input for sequencing was CD4+ T cells from blood, taken at baseline. DNA sequence: TGTGCCAGTAGGCCCGCAGGGTATGGCTACACCTTC. This gives the protein CASRPAGYGYTF.